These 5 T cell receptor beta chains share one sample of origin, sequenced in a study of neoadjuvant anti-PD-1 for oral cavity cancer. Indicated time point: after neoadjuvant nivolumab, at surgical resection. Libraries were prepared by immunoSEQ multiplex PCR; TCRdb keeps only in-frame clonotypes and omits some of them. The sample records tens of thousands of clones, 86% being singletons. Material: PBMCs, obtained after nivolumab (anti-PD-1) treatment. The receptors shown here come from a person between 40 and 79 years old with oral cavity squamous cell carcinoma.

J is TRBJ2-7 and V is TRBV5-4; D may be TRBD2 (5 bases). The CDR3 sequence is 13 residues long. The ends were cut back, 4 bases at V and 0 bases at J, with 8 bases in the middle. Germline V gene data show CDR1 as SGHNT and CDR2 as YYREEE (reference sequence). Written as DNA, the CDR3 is TGTGCCAGCAGCCCGACTAACTCCTACGAGCAGTACTTC. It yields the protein CASSPTNSYEQYF. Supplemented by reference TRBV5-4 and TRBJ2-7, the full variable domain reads ETGVTQSPTHLIKTRGQQVTLRCSSQSGHNTVSWYQQALGQGPQFIFQYYREEENGRGNFPPRFSGLQFPNYSSELNVNALELDDSALYLCASSPTNSYEQYFGPGTRLTVT.

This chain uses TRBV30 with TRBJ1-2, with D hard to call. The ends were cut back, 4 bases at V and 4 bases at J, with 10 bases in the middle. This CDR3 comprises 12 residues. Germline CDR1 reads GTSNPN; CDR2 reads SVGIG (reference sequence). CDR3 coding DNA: TGTGCCTGGATGGTGCGTGGCTATGGCTACACCTTC. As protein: CAWMVRGYGYTF.

The CDR3 region is CASRAGSTSTDTQYF. In nucleotides, the CDR3 is TGTGCCAGCAGGGCCGGGTCCACTAGCACAGATACGCAGTATTTT. The chain carries TRBV9 and TRBJ2-3; D unclear. The germline CDR1 and CDR2 sequences are SGDLS and YYNGEE. V was pared by 5 bases and J by 0 bases, with 13 bases between. The CDR3 extends over 15 amino acids.

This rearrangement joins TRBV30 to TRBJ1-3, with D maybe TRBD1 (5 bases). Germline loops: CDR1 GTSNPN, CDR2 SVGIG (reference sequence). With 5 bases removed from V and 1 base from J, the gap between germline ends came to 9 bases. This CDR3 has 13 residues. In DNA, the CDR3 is TGTGCCTGGCAGGGTAGTTCTGGAAACACCATATATTTT. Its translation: CAWQGSSGNTIYF.

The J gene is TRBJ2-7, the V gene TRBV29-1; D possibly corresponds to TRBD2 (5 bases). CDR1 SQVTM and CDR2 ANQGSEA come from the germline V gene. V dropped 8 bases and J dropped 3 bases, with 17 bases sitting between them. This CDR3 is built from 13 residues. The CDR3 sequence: CSIGGGPLYEQYF. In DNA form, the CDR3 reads TGCAGCATTGGCGGCGGGCCTCTCTACGAGCAGTACTTC.